This T cell receptor (beta chain) originates from a study of blood T cells in healthy people across ages. The wider study: Capture via template switching afforded approximately one barcoded beta molecule per two T cells.

Sample-barcoded 5' priming and a J-beta primer mix drove a second PCR of roughly 7 to 11 cycles. TCRdb independently ran MiXCR on the 5' RACE reads; one entry per CDR3 protein. The sample lists fewer than 1.5 million distinct CDR3 sequences, 40% to 50% seen once, with approximately 7.9% in the top ten. Regarding this clonotype: Its matching antigen is unknown.

CDR3 size: 15 residues. Germline trimming cut 5 bases from V and 7 bases from J; bases unmatched to any gene: 10. Germline CDR1 LGHDT, CDR2 YNNKEL (reference sequence). Notes on the study in general: Whereas aged donors had fewer naive CD4+ cells, long-lived donors had more of them and higher diversity.

This TCR came from a woman between 18 and 29 years old in good health. The sample consisted of blood. The J gene is TRBJ2-1, the V gene TRBV3-1; 8 bases are a match to TRBD1. This chain's CDR3 is CASSTDRASMNEQFF. The CDR3 DNA reads TGTGCCAGCAGCACGGACAGGGCAAGCATGAATGAGCAGTTCTTC.